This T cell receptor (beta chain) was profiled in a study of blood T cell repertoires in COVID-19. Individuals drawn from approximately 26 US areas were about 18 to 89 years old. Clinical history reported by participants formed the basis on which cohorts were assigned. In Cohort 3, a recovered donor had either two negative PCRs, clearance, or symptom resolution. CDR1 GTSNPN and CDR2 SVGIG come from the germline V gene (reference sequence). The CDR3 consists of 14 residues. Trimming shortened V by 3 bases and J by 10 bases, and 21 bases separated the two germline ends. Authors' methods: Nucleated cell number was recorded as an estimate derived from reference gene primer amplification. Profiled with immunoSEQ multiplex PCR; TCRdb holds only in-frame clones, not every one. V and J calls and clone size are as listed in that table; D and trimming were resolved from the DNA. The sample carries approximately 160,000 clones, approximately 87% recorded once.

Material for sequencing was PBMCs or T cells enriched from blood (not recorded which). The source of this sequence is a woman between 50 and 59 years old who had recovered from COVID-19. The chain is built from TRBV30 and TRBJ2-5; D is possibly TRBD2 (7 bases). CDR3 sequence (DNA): TGTGCCTGGAGACCCACTAGTCGCGGGGGACACCAGTACTTC. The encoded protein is CAWRPTSRGGHQYF.